Listed here are 9 T cell receptor beta chains from one sample, sequenced in a study of PD-1 blockade in classical Hodgkin lymphoma. Profiling relied on immunoSEQ multiplex PCR, and the TCRdb table lists in-frame clones only, not all of them. The data show approximately 21,000 clones, 70% to 75% seen once. Described time point: cycle 4 day 1 (C4D1), after six to seven weeks of nivolumab. The patients all showed relapse after autologous stem cell transplantation, while their brentuximab vedotin exposure varied. Material: peripheral blood mononuclear cells (PBMCs), obtained before the fourth cycle of nivolumab. Receptor source: a human donor with classical Hodgkin lymphoma.

The rearrangement links TRBV4-3 to TRBJ2-7; D gene uncertain. Trimming removed 0 bases at V and 10 bases at J, with 13 bases between. There are 13 residues in the CDR3. Looked up from germline, CDR1 is LGHNA and CDR2 is YSLEER. CDR3 bases: TGCGCCAGCAGCCAAGAATTGGGCCTCTACCAGTACTTC. Protein sequence: CASSQELGLYQYF.

CDR3 nucleotide sequence: TGTGCCAGCAGACACACCCCGGGACTAGCGGGGGGGATCACCGGGGAGCTGTTTTTT. It translates to CASRHTPGLAGGITGELFF. The chain carries TRBV2 and TRBJ2-2; 16 bases fit TRBD2. Germline V gene lookup returns CDR1 SNHLY and CDR2 FYNNEI. The CDR3 is made up of 19 amino acids. V gave up 6 bases and J gave up 4 bases; unmatched junction bases: 11.

The CDR3 sequence: CASNSGSGYYNEQFF. The CDR3 DNA follows: TGTGCCAGTAATTCGGGTAGCGGGTATTACAATGAGCAGTTCTTC. V gene TRBV28 combines with J gene TRBJ2-1, with 7 bases matching TRBD2. Germline loops: CDR1 MDHEN, CDR2 SYDVKM. V dropped 9 bases and J dropped 4; count of bases not matched to a gene: 12. The CDR3 extends over 15 amino acids.

The chain combines TRBV5-1 with TRBJ1-1, with TRBD1 identical over 8 bases. This CDR3 is 14 amino acids long. Germline CDR1 and CDR2: SGHRS and YFSETQ. Losses at the gene ends were 2 bases for V and 6 bases for J; bases not matched to a gene: 6. The CDR3 region is CASSLIDRGAEAFF. CDR3 in DNA: TGCGCCAGCAGCTTAATCGACAGGGGCGCTGAAGCTTTCTTT.

The chain is built from TRBV4-2 and TRBJ1-4; a weak D match, TRBD1 (5 bases). Germline values: CDR1 LGHNA, CDR2 YNFKEQ. The CDR3 spans 15 residues. Trimming shortened V by 3 bases and J by 7 bases, and 15 bases separated the two germline ends. CDR3 nucleotide sequence: TGTGCCAGCAGCCAGATGGGGGGAGCCGGTGAAAAACTGTTTTTT. Translating gives CASSQMGGAGEKLFF.

The chain employs TRBV5-4 and TRBJ1-2; D unclear. V lost 4 bases, J lost 3 bases, and 19 bases lay in between. This CDR3 has 16 residues. CDR1 and CDR2 from the germline V gene are SGHNT and YYREEE (reference sequence). As DNA, the CDR3 is TGTGCCAGCAGCCCCCCGAGTTCAAGGCGCGACTATGGCTACACCTTC. This sequence encodes CASSPPSSRRDYGYTF. Based on the CDR3 plus reference TRBV5-4 and TRBJ1-2, the full variable domain is ETGVTQSPTHLIKTRGQQVTLRCSSQSGHNTVSWYQQALGQGPQFIFQYYREEENGRGNFPPRFSGLQFPNYSSELNVNALELDDSALYLCASSPPSSRRDYGYTFGSGTRLTVV.

This chain uses TRBV4-3 with TRBJ1-1, with 7 bases matching TRBD1. The germline gives CDR1 LGHNA, CDR2 YSLEER. The CDR3 contains 12 residues. The junction had 1 base not matched to a gene; V was cut back by 1 base and J by 8 bases. The CDR3 coding sequence is TGCGCCAGCAGCCAAGGGACAGGAGAAGCTTTCTTT. Its translation: CASSQGTGEAFF.

This clone was seen once. J is TRBJ1-5 and V is TRBV4-1; D is unclear. Germline CDR1 is MGHRA and CDR2 is YSYEKL. The V end lost 1 base, the J end lost 0 bases, and 10 bases lay between the germline ends. The CDR3 runs 16 residues. CDR3 DNA: TGCGCCAGCAGCCAAGCTGGCGGAAATAGCAATCAGCCCCAGCATTTT. Encoded protein: CASSQAGGNSNQPQHF.

J is TRBJ2-4 and V is TRBV7-2, with 9 bases matching TRBD1. The CDR3 has 15 amino acids. The junction had 4 bases not matched to a gene; V was cut back by 1 base and J by 6 bases. Germline V gene data show CDR1 as SGHTA and CDR2 as FQGNSA. CDR3 nucleotides: TGTGCCAGCAGCTTAGGGACAGGGGTGGGAAACATTCAGTACTTC. This sequence encodes CASSLGTGVGNIQYF.